A single sample gave rise to the 30 T cell receptor beta chains below, sequenced in a study of T cell clones after liver transplantation. TCRdb's table, derived via immunoSEQ multiplex PCR, lists solely in-frame clones and lacks some. This table holds 53,000 or so clones, about four fifths found once. Sample: CD4+ T cells from blood, taken before liver transplant. Receptors were obtained from a human donor who received a liver transplant.

The chain employs TRBV6-1 and TRBJ2-1; 10 nucleotides match TRBD2. CDR3 length: 16 amino acids. The V segment lost 0 bases and the J segment 8 bases; nucleotides outside the gene matches: 7. From germline, CDR1 is MNHNS and CDR2 SASEGT. The CDR3 DNA reads as TGTGCCAGCAGTGAAGCGCTTCTAGCGGGGGCAGATGAGCAGTTCTTC. Amino acids: CASSEALLAGADEQFF.

The chain employs TRBV6-5 and TRBJ1-2, with D possibly being TRBD1 (6 bases). V was cut by 1 base and J by 2 bases, with 8 bases left in between. The CDR3 covers 14 residues. Looked up from germline, CDR1 is MNHEY and CDR2 is SVGAGI. CDR3 in amino acids: CASSYLTGNYGYTF. In DNA, the CDR3 is TGTGCCAGCAGTTACTTGACAGGCAACTATGGCTACACCTTC.

The gene calls are TRBV11-2 and TRBJ2-4, with TRBD2 as a possible D gene (5 bases). Trimming took off 7 bases at V and 16 bases at J, with 20 bases between the two ends. The CDR3 is 12 residues long. The germline V gene encodes CDR1 SGHAT and CDR2 FQNNGV. The CDR3 DNA sequence: TGTGCCAGCACCGGGGTACTAGGTGATGCTTACTTC. It yields the protein CASTGVLGDAYF.

The J gene is TRBJ2-1, the V gene TRBV5-1, with 8 bases that match TRBD1. This CDR3 has 14 amino acids. Germline-derived CDR1 and CDR2 are SGHRS and YFSETQ. Trimming at V came to 3 bases and at J to 9 bases, leaving 8 bases not matched to a gene. The CDR3 here is CASSWGTGTGEQFF. CDR3 sequence (DNA): TGCGCCAGCAGCTGGGGGACAGGTACCGGTGAGCAGTTCTTC.

Here the CDR3 reads CASRQTGAGYTF. DNA of the CDR3: TGTGCCAGCAGGCAGACAGGGGCTGGCTACACCTTC. V and J are TRBV2 and TRBJ1-2, with 8 bases that match TRBD1. V lost 6 bases and J lost 7; bases outside the gene matches: 4. The CDR3 totals 12 residues. CDR1 and CDR2 (germline): SNHLY, FYNNEI.

The chain links TRBV5-1 to TRBJ2-7; a possible D gene is TRBD1 (6 bases). Germline V lookup: CDR1 SGHRS, CDR2 YFSETQ. Between the trimmed V and J ends, which lost 3 bases and 0 bases, there was a span of 10 bases. This CDR3 contains 14 residues. CDR3: CASSSGTNSYEQYF. Here the CDR3 DNA reads TGCGCCAGCAGCTCCGGGACAAACTCCTACGAGCAGTACTTC.

This sequence joins TRBV7-2 and TRBJ2-3; 15 positions match TRBD2. Germline loops: CDR1 SGHTA, CDR2 FQGNSA. CDR3 length equals 15 residues. V trimming: 5 bases; J trimming: 5 bases; junction bases outside the gene matches: 2. CDR3 coding DNA: TGTGCCAGCAGCCGGACTAGCGGGGGGGGAGATACGCAGTATTTT. It encodes CASSRTSGGGDTQYF.

The chain employs TRBV7-2 and TRBJ2-3, with 8 bases fitting TRBD1. CDR1 is SGHTA, CDR2 FQGNSA, per germline. V was clipped by 2 bases and J by 5 bases; unmatched bases: 6. This CDR3 has 15 amino acids. This CDR3 reads CASSLFRGLEDTQYF. The CDR3 DNA follows: TGTGCCAGCAGCTTATTCAGGGGGCTCGAAGATACGCAGTATTTT.

V gene TRBV9 combines with J gene TRBJ2-5, with 9 positions matching TRBD2. The CDR3 sequence is 19 residues long. Germline assignment: CDR1 SGDLS and CDR2 YYNGEE. Trimming removed 1 base from V and 2 bases from J; junction bases left unmatched: 15. The CDR3 is CASSVRGKLAGRGQETQYF. The CDR3, as DNA: TGTGCCAGCAGCGTAAGAGGTAAACTAGCGGGTAGAGGTCAAGAGACCCAGTACTTC.

The chain employs TRBV4-3 and TRBJ2-7; 11 bases line up with TRBD2. The CDR3 extends over 18 amino acids. CDR1 is LGHNA and CDR2 is YSLEER in the germline V gene. The trim removed 4 bases at V and 2 bases at J, leaving 13 bases unmatched. The CDR3 loop reads CASSLGVAGGLSTYEQYF. CDR3 DNA sequence: TGCGCCAGCAGCCTCGGGGTAGCGGGAGGGCTGTCGACCTACGAGCAGTACTTC.

This clone was seen just once. V is TRBV11-2 and J is TRBJ2-7; a possible D gene is TRBD2 (6 bases). V was trimmed by 0 bases and J by 0 bases, leaving 9 bases between them. Looked up from germline, CDR1 is SGHAT and CDR2 is FQNNGV. The CDR3 spans 15 residues. In DNA, the CDR3 is TGTGCCAGCAGCTTAGAGCGGGGACTCTCCTACGAGCAGTACTTC. Protein product: CASSLERGLSYEQYF.

The gene calls are TRBV7-2 and TRBJ2-7; 8 bases line up with TRBD2. V gave up 1 base and J gave up 0 bases; unmatched junction bases: 2. The CDR3 length is 15 residues. CDR1 SGHTA and CDR2 FQGNSA come from the germline V gene. CDR3 DNA: TGTGCCAGCAGCTTAGGCGGGAGGAACTCCTACGAGCAGTACTTC. Residues: CASSLGGRNSYEQYF.

The chain links TRBV7-2 to TRBJ2-7; TRBD2 is a possible D gene (6 bases). The CDR3 sequence is 16 residues long. Germline V gene data show CDR1 as SGHTA and CDR2 as FQGNSA. Trimming cost V 7 bases and J 0 bases, with 19 bases left between them. The CDR3 DNA is TGTGCCAGCACTCTAGGTCGGGGGTCCCCCTCCTACGAGCAGTACTTC. Translation: CASTLGRGSPSYEQYF. Supplemented by reference TRBV7-2 and TRBJ2-7, the full variable domain reads GAGVSQSPSNKVTEKGKDVELRCDPISGHTALYWYRQSLGQGLEFLIYFQGNSAPDKSGLPSDRFSAERTGGSVSTLTIQRTQQEDSAVYLCASTLGRGSPSYEQYFGPGTRLTVT.

This clone was counted a few times. This sequence joins TRBV5-1 and TRBJ1-2, with 8 positions matching TRBD1. The CDR3 is 13 amino acids. Germline CDR1 and CDR2: SGHRS and YFSETQ. V lost 4 bases and J lost 8; bases outside the gene matches: 7. The DNA of the CDR3 is TGCGCCAGCAGCCAGGACAGGGCTATCGGCTACACCTTC. Translation: CASSQDRAIGYTF.

This rearrangement joins TRBV7-2 to TRBJ2-3; unclear D gene. From germline, CDR1 is SGHTA and CDR2 FQGNSA. Deletions cut 3 bases from V and 0 bases from J, with 16 bases between. This CDR3 spans 17 amino acids. CDR3 nucleotide sequence: TGTGCCAGCAGCTTTCAACCACCACCGTCTAGCACAGATACGCAGTATTTT. This gives the protein CASSFQPPPSSTDTQYF.

V and J are TRBV6-5 and TRBJ1-1; D unresolved. Germline V gene lookup returns CDR1 MNHEY and CDR2 SVGAGI. The CDR3 has 12 residues. The V gene lost 6 bases and the J gene lost 8 bases, with 13 bases spanning the gap. CDR3 sequence (DNA): TGTGCCAGCAGCCGTGGTCGGGCGGAAGCTTTCTTT. This sequence encodes CASSRGRAEAFF.

This sequence joins TRBV27 and TRBJ1-2, with 7 positions matching TRBD1. V trimming: 4 bases; J trimming: 5 bases; junction bases outside the gene matches: 16. This CDR3 is built from 17 residues. Germline CDR1 and CDR2: MNHEY and SMNVEV (reference sequence). Here the CDR3 DNA reads TGTGCCAGCAGTTCAACGCTGACAGGGCCCCGAGGTTATGGCTACACCTTC. Amino acid sequence: CASSSTLTGPRGYGYTF.

The chain carries TRBV28 and TRBJ1-5; 8 nucleotides agree with TRBD1. Per the germline V gene, CDR1 is MDHEN and CDR2 is SYDVKM. The CDR3 loop spans 15 amino acids. The J segment lost 6 bases and the V segment lost 5 bases, leaving 9 bases of the junction unmatched. The CDR3 loop reads CASSPNQGAVQPQHF. CDR3 in DNA: TGTGCCAGCAGTCCGAATCAGGGGGCCGTTCAGCCCCAGCATTTT.

The CDR3 is CASSFGDPLSDEQFF. The CDR3 bases are TGCGCCAGCAGCTTTGGGGACCCCCTCAGTGATGAGCAGTTCTTC. V is TRBV5-1 and J is TRBJ2-1; D may match TRBD1 or TRBD2 (5 bases each). From germline, CDR1 is SGHRS and CDR2 YFSETQ. V lost 2 bases to trimming and J lost 8 bases, with 17 bases between them. The CDR3 has 15 residues.

A few counts support this clone. The chain employs TRBV11-2 and TRBJ1-1; possible D gene TRBD1, 5 bases. This CDR3 contains 16 residues. Germline V gene sequence: CDR1 SGHAT, CDR2 FQNNGV. Trimming took off 0 bases at V and 1 base at J, with 12 bases between the two ends. The DNA for the CDR3 is TGTGCCAGCAGCTTAGATTGGGGGAACAGGAACACTGAAGCTTTCTTT. Protein: CASSLDWGNRNTEAFF. Full variable domain (remainder filled in from reference TRBV11-2 and TRBJ1-1): EAGVAQSPRYKIIEKRQSVAFWCNPISGHATLYWYQQILGQGPKLLIQFQNNGVVDDSQLPKDRFSAERLKGVDSTLKIQPAKLEDSAVYLCASSLDWGNRNTEAFFGQGTRLTVV.

The chain carries TRBV7-2 and TRBJ2-1, with 9 bases identical to TRBD2. Germline CDR1 and CDR2: SGHTA and FQGNSA. The trim removed 1 base at V and 10 bases at J, leaving 8 bases unmatched. CDR3 length: 15 residues. CDR3 sequence (DNA): TGTGCCAGCAGCTTAGATTTGCGGGGGGGCCGGGAGCAGTTCTTC. Its protein product is CASSLDLRGGREQFF.

This rearrangement joins TRBV5-1 to TRBJ1-6, with D perhaps TRBD1 (6 bases). The germline V gene has CDR1 SGHRS and CDR2 YFSETQ. The V end lost 0 bases, the J end lost 7 bases, and 8 bases lay between the germline ends. The CDR3 length is 14 residues. CDR3 region: CASSLEGGNSPLHF. As DNA, the CDR3 is TGCGCCAGCAGCTTGGAGGGGGGCAATTCACCCCTCCACTTT.

This chain connects TRBV7-3 to TRBJ2-7; maybe TRBD1 (5 bases). The germline V gene encodes CDR1 SGHTA and CDR2 FQGTGA. Trimming cost V 0 bases and J 5 bases, with 14 bases left between them. CDR3 length: 15 amino acids. The CDR3 sequence is CASSLTRAPANEQYF. CDR3 DNA sequence: TGTGCCAGCAGCTTAACCAGGGCGCCCGCCAACGAGCAGTACTTC. The whole variable domain, remainder taken from reference TRBV7-3 and TRBJ2-7, is GAGVSQTPSNKVTEKGKYVELRCDPISGHTALYWYRQSLGQGPEFLIYFQGTGAADDSGLPNDRFFAVRPEGSVSTLKIQRTERGDSAVYLCASSLTRAPANEQYFGPGTRLTVT.

The chain carries TRBV5-1 and TRBJ2-7; TRBD2 is a possible D gene (5 bases). The CDR3 contains 14 residues. Germline-derived CDR1 and CDR2 are SGHRS and YFSETQ. V dropped 3 bases and J dropped 6 bases, with 16 bases sitting between them. CDR3 sequence reads: CASSSLVEGSEQYF. The CDR3 DNA reads as TGCGCCAGCAGCTCGCTCGTCGAGGGTTCCGAGCAGTACTTC.

This sequence joins TRBV6-5 and TRBJ1-5; TRBD1 might be the D (5 bases). The V and J ends lost 6 bases and 7 bases respectively, with 19 bases between them. Germline CDR1 MNHEY, CDR2 SVGAGI. This CDR3 region has 15 residues. The CDR3 reads CASSTFRAKGQPQHF. The CDR3 nucleotides read TGTGCCAGCAGCACATTCAGGGCGAAAGGACAGCCCCAGCATTTT.

The chain uses TRBV5-4 and TRBJ1-2, with TRBD1 matching 7 bases. The CDR3 runs 13 residues. The junction had 1 base not matched to a gene; V was cut back by 4 bases and J by 1 base. Looked up from germline, CDR1 is SGHNT and CDR2 is YYREEE (reference sequence). The CDR3 is CASSGDSNYGYTF. CDR3 DNA sequence: TGTGCCAGCAGCGGGGACAGTAACTATGGCTACACCTTC. Based on the CDR3 plus reference TRBV5-4 and TRBJ1-2, the full variable domain is ETGVTQSPTHLIKTRGQQVTLRCSSQSGHNTVSWYQQALGQGPQFIFQYYREEENGRGNFPPRFSGLQFPNYSSELNVNALELDDSALYLCASSGDSNYGYTFGSGTRLTVV.

This chain connects TRBV7-9 to TRBJ1-4; 11 bases fit TRBD1. From germline, CDR1 is SEHNR and CDR2 FQNEAQ (reference sequence). The ends lost 2 bases at V and 1 base at J; junction bases unmatched: 3. This CDR3 contains 17 residues. The CDR3 is CASSLRDRGITNEKLFF. Here the CDR3 DNA reads TGTGCCAGCAGCTTAAGGGACAGGGGGATAACTAATGAAAAACTGTTTTTT.

The chain has TRBV6-6 and TRBJ2-6, with a weak D call TRBD1 (6 bases). The CDR3 is 12 amino acids. Trimming stripped 6 bases from V and 7 bases from J, with 7 bases between. Germline CDR1 is MNHNY and CDR2 is SVGAGI (reference sequence). The CDR3 sequence is CASRQGANVLTF. CDR3 nucleotides: TGTGCCAGCAGACAGGGAGCCAACGTCCTGACTTTC.

The chain has TRBV29-1 and TRBJ1-5, with TRBD1 identical over 10 bases. V was clipped by 6 bases and J by 3 bases; unmatched bases: 5. The germline gives CDR1 SQVTM, CDR2 ANQGSEA. The CDR3 sequence is 14 residues long. The CDR3 DNA follows: TGCAGCGTGGTCGGGACAGGGGACAATCAGCCCCAGCATTTT. It is translated as CSVVGTGDNQPQHF.

V is TRBV18 and J is TRBJ2-3, with 10 bases lining up with TRBD2. The CDR3 runs to 16 residues. Unmatched junction bases numbered 8, after V lost 6 bases and J lost 2 bases. The germline V gene encodes CDR1 KGHSH and CDR2 LQKENI. CDR3 in amino acids: CASSQGLASATDTQYF. Here the CDR3 DNA reads TGTGCCAGCTCCCAGGGACTAGCGAGCGCCACAGATACGCAGTATTTT. Drawing the rest from reference TRBV18 and TRBJ2-3, the complete variable domain is NAGVMQNPRHLVRRRGQEARLRCSPMKGHSHVYWYRQLPEEGLKFMVYLQKENIIDESGMPKERFSAEFPKEGPSILRIQQVVRGDSAAYFCASSQGLASATDTQYFGPGTRLTVL.